The text below deals with one T cell receptor beta chain. Its antigen is still unknown. Libraries were prepared by immunoSEQ multiplex PCR; TCRdb keeps only in-frame clonotypes and omits some of them. This table holds millions of clones, around 90% found once. This sample is part of a study of shared clonotypes between healthy human individuals. Study overall: The study drew on a couple of women and a few men aged 18 to 49 as donors.

Study-wide findings and caveats: Larger estimated richness was generally seen in naive subsets than in memory subsets. Sorted-subset sequencing was shown by rarefaction to be incomplete despite large depth. It was the non-shared clonotypes that had lower generation probabilities than clonotypes shared by all four donors.

The germline gives CDR1 SGHRS, CDR2 YFSETQ. With 3 bases removed from V and 4 bases from J, the gap between germline ends came to 10 bases. The CDR3 covers 13 residues. V and J are TRBV5-1 and TRBJ2-5; the D is unclear. The sample was naive CD4+ T cells sorted from blood. Subset defined: CD45RA+ positively selected. The clonotype was recovered from a man younger than 35 in good health. This CDR3 is CASSYEDPETQYF. CDR3 in DNA: TGCGCCAGCAGCTATGAGGATCCAGAGACCCAGTACTTC.